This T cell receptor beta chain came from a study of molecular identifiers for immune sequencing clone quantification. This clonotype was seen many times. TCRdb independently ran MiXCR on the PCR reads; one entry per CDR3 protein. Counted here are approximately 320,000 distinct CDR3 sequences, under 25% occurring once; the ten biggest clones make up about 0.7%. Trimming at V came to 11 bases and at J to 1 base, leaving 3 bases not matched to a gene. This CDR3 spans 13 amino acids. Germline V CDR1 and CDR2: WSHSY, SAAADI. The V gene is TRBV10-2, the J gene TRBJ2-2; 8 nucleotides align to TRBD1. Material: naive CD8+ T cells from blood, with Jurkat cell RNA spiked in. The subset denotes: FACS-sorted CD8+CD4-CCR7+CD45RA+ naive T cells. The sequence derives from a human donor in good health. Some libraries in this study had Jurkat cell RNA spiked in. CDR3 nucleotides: TGCGCCGGTACAGGGGGGAACACCGGGGAGCTGTTTTTT. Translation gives CAGTGGNTGELFF.